This T cell receptor (beta chain) was profiled in a study of T cells in localized non-small cell lung cancer (dated by TCRdb to about 2020). Some background on the complete study: T cell repertoires of 236 early-stage NSCLC patients were analyzed, with tumors being compared against uninvolved tumor-adjacent lungs. The cohort consisted of approximately 220 treatment-naive NSCLC patients whose localized lung tumors had been resected. A mean age of about 66 years was recorded for the NSCLC patients, of whom 120 to 150 were male and about a hundred were female. General study outcomes and caveats: Because the study design was exploratory, TCR variables were selected using unadjusted p-values without false-discovery rate correction. Multi-region tumor sequencing was not performed, so intratumor heterogeneity could not be excluded. Longer overall survival was associated with higher T cell density in blood, whereas shorter survival was associated with higher clonality in adjacent lung. Of the top 100 tumor clones, a median of roughly 53 were detected in paired uninvolved adjacent lung; roughly 29 were also among that lung's top 100. Uninvolved tumor-adjacent lung showed the highest T cell clonality, higher than tumor, which suggests more focused antigenic responses in the adjacent lung.

The immunoSEQ Assay was used to sequence TCR beta CDR3 regions from DNA. The authors' pipeline ran thus. To compute T cell density, TCR beta template counts were normalized to usable DNA, which was estimated by amplifying housekeeping genes. Richness was estimated using the preseqR package, with extrapolation to 400,000 templates for PBMC samples and to 120,000 templates for tissue samples. Clonality was defined by subtracting Pielou's evenness from one. Tissue-enriched TCRs were identified by differential abundance testing using productive amino-acid clonotypes, minimum total count 5 and alpha 0.1. The Jaccard Index and the Morisita Overlap Index were used to measure repertoire overlap between compartments. GLIPH clustered TCR beta CDR3s with public tetramer-defined viral CDR3s; viral motifs required at least three viral sequences plus V-gene enrichment. TCRdb mirrors the immuneACCESS table, restricted to in-frame sequences. Some clones are absent from its copies; in checked studies, under half trace to an unresolved V gene, and the reason for the others is unknown. V and J calls and clone size are given by that table; D and trimming were obtained from the DNA. The sample yields over 65,000 clones; roughly 84% were counted once. The ten largest clones add up to 1.3% of the sample.

The germline V and J ends show losses of 5 bases and 5 bases respectively, and no gene match explains 8 bases of the junction. CDR3 length: 15 amino acids, cysteine to phenylalanine. The only DNA kept is the CDR3, 45 bases in frame from the first base. Sequences SGHVS (CDR1) and FNYEAQ (CDR2) are obtained from the germline V gene. Note on this clone: Its antigen is unknown. Base qualities are not at hand, and no much larger clone is one base apart.

At diagnosis, peripheral blood, uninvolved tumor-adjacent lung and tumor were collected and stored as a combination of fresh-frozen and FFPE material. For TCR repertoire profiling, blood samples were analyzed in the form of peripheral blood mononuclear cells. The receptor's source is an older female donor with stage I lung adenocarcinoma. The chain links TRBV7-6 with TRBJ2-5; 10 central bases correspond to TRBD2. The material was peripheral blood, obtained before any cancer treatment. The CDR3 sequence is CASSRAGLASETQYF. The DNA sequence reads TGTGCCAGCAGCCGCGCGGGACTAGCGTCTGAGACCCAGTACTTC.